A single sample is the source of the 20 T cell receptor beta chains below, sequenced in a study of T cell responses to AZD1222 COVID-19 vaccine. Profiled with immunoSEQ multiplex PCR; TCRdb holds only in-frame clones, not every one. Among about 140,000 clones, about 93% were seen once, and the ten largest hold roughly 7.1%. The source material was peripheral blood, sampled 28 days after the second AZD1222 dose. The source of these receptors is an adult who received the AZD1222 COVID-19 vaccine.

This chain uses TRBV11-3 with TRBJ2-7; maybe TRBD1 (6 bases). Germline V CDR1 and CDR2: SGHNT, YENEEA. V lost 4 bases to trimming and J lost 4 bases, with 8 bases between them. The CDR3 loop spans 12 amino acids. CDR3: CASSSQGYEQYF. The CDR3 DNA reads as TGTGCCAGCAGCTCTCAGGGGTACGAGCAGTACTTC.

Here the CDR3 DNA reads TGCGCCAGCAGCCAAGAGGGCAGCCTCTTGAGCGAGCAGTACTTC. Translated: CASSQEGSLLSEQYF. The V gene is TRBV4-1, the J gene TRBJ2-7; D is unresolved. Germline CDR1 reads MGHRA; CDR2 reads YSYEKL. Trimming pared 0 bases from V and 6 bases from J, leaving 15 bases between. The CDR3 totals 15 residues.

CDR3 region: CASVDWVANYGYTF. CDR3 sequence (DNA): TGTGCCAGCGTTGATTGGGTTGCTAACTATGGCTACACCTTC. The chain carries TRBV6-5 and TRBJ1-2; D is undetermined. The CDR3 length is 14 residues. Trimming removed 8 bases at V and 0 bases at J, with 13 bases between. From germline, CDR1 is MNHEY and CDR2 SVGAGI.

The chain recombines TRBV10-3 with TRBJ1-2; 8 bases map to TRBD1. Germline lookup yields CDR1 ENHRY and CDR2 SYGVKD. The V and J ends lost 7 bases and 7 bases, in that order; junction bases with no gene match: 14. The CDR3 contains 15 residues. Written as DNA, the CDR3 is TGTGCCATCAACTCTGGCGGAGGGACAGGATTTGGCTACACCTTC. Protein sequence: CAINSGGGTGFGYTF.

CDR3 sequence: CASLSGGSYEQYF. DNA for the CDR3: TGTGCCAGCCTTAGCGGAGGCTCCTACGAGCAGTACTTC. The genes are TRBV2 and TRBJ2-7; D possibly corresponds to TRBD2 (6 bases). The CDR3 sequence is 13 residues long. Germline V gene lookup returns CDR1 SNHLY and CDR2 FYNNEI. V lost 8 bases to trimming and J lost 0 bases, with 11 bases between them.

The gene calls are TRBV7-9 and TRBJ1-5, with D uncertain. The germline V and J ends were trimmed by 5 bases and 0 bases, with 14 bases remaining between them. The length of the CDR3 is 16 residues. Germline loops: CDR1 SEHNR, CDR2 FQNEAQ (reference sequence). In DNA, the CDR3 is TGTGCCAGCAGCCTACGAGGAGGAAGTAGCAATCAGCCCCAGCATTTT. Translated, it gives CASSLRGGSSNQPQHF.

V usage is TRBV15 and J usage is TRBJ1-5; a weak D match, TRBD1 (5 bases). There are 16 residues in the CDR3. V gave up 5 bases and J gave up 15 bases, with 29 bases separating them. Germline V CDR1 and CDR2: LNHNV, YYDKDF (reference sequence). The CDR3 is CATSQSFPREGIPWHF. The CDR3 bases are TGTGCCACCAGCCAAAGTTTCCCCAGGGAGGGGATTCCTTGGCATTTT. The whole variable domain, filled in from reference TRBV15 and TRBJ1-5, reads DAMVIQNPRYQVTQFGKPVTLSCSQTLNHNVMYWYQQKSSQAPKLLFHYYDKDFNNEADTPDNFQSRRPNTSFCFLDIRSPGLGDTAMYLCATSQSFPREGIPWHFGDGTRLSIL.

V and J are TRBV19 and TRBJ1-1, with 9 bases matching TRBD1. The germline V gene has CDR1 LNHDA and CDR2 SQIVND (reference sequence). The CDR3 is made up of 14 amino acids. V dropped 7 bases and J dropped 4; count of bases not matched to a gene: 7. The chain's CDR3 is CASTRTDRGTEAFF. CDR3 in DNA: TGTGCCAGTACGCGTACGGACAGGGGCACTGAAGCTTTCTTT. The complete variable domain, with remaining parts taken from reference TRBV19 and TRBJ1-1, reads DGGITQSPKYLFRKEGQNVTLSCEQNLNHDAMYWYRQDPGQGLRLIYYSQIVNDFQKGDIAEGYSVSREKKESFPLTVTSAQKNPTAFYLCASTRTDRGTEAFFGQGTRLTVV.

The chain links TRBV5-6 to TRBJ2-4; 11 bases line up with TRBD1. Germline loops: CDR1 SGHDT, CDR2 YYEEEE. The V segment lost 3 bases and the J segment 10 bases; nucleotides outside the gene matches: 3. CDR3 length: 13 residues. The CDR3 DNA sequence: TGTGCCAGCAGCTGGGGACAGGGGGGAATTCAGTACTTC. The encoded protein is CASSWGQGGIQYF. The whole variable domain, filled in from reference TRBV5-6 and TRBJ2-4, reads DAGVTQSPTHLIKTRGQQVTLRCSPKSGHDTVSWYQQALGQGPQFIFQYYEEEERQRGNFPDRFSGHQFPNYSSELNVNALLLGDSALYLCASSWGQGGIQYFGAGTRLSVL.

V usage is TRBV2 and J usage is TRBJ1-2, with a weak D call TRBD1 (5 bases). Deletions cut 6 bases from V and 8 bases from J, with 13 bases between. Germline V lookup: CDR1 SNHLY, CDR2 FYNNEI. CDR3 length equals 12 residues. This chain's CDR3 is CASRQDSWGYTF. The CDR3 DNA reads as TGTGCCAGCAGGCAAGACAGTTGGGGCTACACCTTC.

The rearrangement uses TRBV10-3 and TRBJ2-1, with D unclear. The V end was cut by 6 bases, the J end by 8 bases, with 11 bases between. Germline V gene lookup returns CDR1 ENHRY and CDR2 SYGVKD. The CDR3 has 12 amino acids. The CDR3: CAISPTSDEQFF. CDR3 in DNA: TGTGCCATCAGCCCCACTTCCGATGAGCAGTTCTTC.

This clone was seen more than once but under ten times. Written as DNA, the CDR3 is TGTGCCAGCTCACCTCCGGGTCACGGGTCCTACGAGCAGTACTTC. It specifies CASSPPGHGSYEQYF. The chain carries TRBV18 and TRBJ2-7; D is ambiguous. The CDR3 totals 15 residues. V was clipped by 3 bases and J by 1 base, with 13 bases between them. Germline V gene lookup returns CDR1 KGHSH and CDR2 LQKENI. The full variable domain, completed using reference TRBV18 and TRBJ2-7, is NAGVMQNPRHLVRRRGQEARLRCSPMKGHSHVYWYRQLPEEGLKFMVYLQKENIIDESGMPKERFSAEFPKEGPSILRIQQVVRGDSAAYFCASSPPGHGSYEQYFGPGTRLTVT.

The CDR3 reads CASSRVMDSLNTEAFF. As DNA, the CDR3 is TGTGCCAGCAGCCGCGTAATGGACAGCCTGAACACTGAAGCTTTCTTT. This rearrangement joins TRBV5-5 to TRBJ1-1; TRBD1 is a possible D gene (6 bases). Trimming shortened V by 4 bases and J by 0 bases, and 16 bases separated the two germline ends. CDR3 size: 16 residues. Per the germline V gene, CDR1 is SGHKS and CDR2 is YYEKEE (reference sequence).

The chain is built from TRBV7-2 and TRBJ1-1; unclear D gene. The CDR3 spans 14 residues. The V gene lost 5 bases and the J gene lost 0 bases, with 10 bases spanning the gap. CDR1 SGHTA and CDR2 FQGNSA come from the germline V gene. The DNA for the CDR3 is TGTGCCAGCAGCCCCGCGGGGTTGAACACTGAAGCTTTCTTT. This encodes CASSPAGLNTEAFF.

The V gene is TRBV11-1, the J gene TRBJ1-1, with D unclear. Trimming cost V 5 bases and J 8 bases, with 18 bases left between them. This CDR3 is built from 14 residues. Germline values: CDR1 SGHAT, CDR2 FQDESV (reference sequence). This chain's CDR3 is CASSPGPSSSEAFF. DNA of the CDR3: TGTGCCAGCAGCCCCGGGCCCTCCTCTTCGGAAGCTTTCTTT.

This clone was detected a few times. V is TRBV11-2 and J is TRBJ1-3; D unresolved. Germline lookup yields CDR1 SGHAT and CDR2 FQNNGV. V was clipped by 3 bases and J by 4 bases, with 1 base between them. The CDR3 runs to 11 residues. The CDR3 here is CASSFGNTIYF. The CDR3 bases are TGTGCCAGCAGCTTCGGAAACACCATATATTTT.

The CDR3, as DNA: TGCGCCAGCAGCCTCGGACAGAGCTATGGCTACACCTTC. Translated, it gives CASSLGQSYGYTF. V and J are TRBV5-1 and TRBJ1-2; a possible D gene is TRBD1 (6 bases). Germline CDR1 and CDR2: SGHRS and YFSETQ. This CDR3 comprises 13 residues. V lost 4 bases and J lost 4, with 11 bases in between.

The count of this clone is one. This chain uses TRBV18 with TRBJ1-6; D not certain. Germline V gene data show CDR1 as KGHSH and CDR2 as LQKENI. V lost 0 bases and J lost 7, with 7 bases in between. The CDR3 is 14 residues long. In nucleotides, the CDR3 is TGTGCCAGCTCACCACCGGGGAACAATTCACCCCTCCACTTT. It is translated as CASSPPGNNSPLHF.

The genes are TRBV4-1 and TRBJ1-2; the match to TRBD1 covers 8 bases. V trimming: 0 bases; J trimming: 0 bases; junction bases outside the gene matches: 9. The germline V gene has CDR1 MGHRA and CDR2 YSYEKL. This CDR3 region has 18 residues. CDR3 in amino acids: CASSQDLLQGVSNYGYTF. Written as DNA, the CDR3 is TGCGCCAGCAGCCAAGATCTATTACAGGGGGTTTCTAACTATGGCTACACCTTC.

CDR3 loop: CASSIKQGLKGTGELFF. In DNA, the CDR3 is TGTGCCAGCAGCATAAAGCAGGGGTTAAAGGGCACCGGGGAGCTGTTTTTT. V is TRBV7-9 and J is TRBJ2-2, with D possibly TRBD1 on 6 matching bases. Germline CDR1 SEHNR, CDR2 FQNEAQ (reference sequence). Trimming took 5 bases from V and 4 from J, leaving 20 bases between them. The CDR3 consists of 17 residues.